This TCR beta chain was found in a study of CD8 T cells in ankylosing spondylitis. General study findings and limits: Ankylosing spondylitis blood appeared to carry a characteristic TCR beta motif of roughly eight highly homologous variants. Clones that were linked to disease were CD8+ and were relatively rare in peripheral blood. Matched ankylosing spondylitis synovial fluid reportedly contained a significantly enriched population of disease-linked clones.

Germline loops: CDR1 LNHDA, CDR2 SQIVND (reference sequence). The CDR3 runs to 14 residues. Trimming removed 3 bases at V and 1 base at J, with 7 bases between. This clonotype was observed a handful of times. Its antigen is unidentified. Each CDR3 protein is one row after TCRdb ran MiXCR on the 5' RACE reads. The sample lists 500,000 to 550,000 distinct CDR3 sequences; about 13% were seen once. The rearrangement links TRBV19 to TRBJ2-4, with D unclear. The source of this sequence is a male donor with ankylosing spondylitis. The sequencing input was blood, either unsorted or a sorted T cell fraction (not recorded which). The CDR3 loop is CASSIAGAKNIQYF. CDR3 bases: TGTGCCAGTAGTATTGCCGGGGCCAAAAACATTCAGTACTTC.